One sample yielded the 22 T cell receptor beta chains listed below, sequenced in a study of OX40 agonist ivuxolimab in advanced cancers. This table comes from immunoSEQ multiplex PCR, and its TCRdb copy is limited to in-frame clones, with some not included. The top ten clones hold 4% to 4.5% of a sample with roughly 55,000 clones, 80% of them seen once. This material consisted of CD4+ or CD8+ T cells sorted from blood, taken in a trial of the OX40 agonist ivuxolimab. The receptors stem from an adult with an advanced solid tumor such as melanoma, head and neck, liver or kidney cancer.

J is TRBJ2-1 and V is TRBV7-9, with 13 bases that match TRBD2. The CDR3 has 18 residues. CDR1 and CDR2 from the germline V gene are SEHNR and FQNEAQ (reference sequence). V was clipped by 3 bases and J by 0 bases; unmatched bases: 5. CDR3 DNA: TGTGCCAGCAGCTTGGGACTAGCGGGAAGGACCTCCTACAATGAGCAGTTCTTC. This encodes CASSLGLAGRTSYNEQFF.

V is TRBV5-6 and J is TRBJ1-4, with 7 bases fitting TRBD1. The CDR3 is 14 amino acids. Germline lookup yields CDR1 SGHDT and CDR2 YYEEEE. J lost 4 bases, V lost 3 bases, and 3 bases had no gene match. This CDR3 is CASSSTGLNEKLFF. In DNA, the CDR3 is TGTGCCAGCAGCTCGACAGGGCTTAATGAAAAACTGTTTTTT.

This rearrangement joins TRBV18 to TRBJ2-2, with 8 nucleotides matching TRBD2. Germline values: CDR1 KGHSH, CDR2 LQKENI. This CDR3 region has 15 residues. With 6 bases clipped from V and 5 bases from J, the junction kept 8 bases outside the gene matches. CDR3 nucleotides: TGTGCCAGCTCTCCCCAGCGGGGGTGGACCGGGGAGCTGTTTTTT. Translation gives CASSPQRGWTGELFF.

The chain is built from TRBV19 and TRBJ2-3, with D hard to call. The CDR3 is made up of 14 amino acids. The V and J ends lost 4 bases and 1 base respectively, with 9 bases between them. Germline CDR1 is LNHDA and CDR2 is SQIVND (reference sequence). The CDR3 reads CASSTGRRTDTQYF. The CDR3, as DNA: TGTGCCAGTAGTACAGGACGGCGCACAGATACGCAGTATTTT.

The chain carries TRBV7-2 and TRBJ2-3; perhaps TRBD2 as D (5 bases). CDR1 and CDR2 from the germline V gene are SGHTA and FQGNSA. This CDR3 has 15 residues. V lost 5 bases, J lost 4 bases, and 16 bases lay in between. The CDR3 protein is CASSGRTATADTQYF. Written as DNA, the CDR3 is TGTGCCAGCAGCGGACGGACTGCCACGGCAGATACGCAGTATTTT.

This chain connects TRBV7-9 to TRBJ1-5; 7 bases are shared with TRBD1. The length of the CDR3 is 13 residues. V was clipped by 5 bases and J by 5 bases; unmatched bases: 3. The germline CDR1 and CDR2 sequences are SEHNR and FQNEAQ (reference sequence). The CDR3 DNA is TGTGCCAGCAGCCCGGGACAGTATCAGCCCCAGCATTTT. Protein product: CASSPGQYQPQHF.

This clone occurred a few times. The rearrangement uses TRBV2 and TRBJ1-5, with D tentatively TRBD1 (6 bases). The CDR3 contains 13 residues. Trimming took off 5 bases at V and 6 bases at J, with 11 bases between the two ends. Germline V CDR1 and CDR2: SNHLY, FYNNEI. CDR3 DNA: TGTGCCAGCAGTACCACAGGGACTCAGCCCCAGCATTTT. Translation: CASSTTGTQPQHF.

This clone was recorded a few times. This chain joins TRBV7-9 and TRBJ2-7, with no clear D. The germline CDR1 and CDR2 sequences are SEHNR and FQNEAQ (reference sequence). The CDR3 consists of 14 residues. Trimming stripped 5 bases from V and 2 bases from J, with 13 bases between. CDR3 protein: CASSANGLTYEQYF. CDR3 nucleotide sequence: TGTGCCAGCAGCGCAAACGGGCTAACCTACGAGCAGTACTTC.

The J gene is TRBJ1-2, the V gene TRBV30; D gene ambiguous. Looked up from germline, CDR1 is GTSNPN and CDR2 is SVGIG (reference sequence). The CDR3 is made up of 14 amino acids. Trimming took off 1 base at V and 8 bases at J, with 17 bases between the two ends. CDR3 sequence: CAWSDSPRRQGYTF. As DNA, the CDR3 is TGTGCCTGGAGTGATTCCCCCCGGCGGCAGGGCTACACCTTC. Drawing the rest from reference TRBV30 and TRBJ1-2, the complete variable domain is SQTIHQWPATLVQPVGSPLSLECTVEGTSNPNLYWYRQAAGRGLQLLFYSVGIGQISSEVPQNLSASRPQDRQFILSSKKLLLSDSGFYLCAWSDSPRRQGYTFGSGTRLTVV.

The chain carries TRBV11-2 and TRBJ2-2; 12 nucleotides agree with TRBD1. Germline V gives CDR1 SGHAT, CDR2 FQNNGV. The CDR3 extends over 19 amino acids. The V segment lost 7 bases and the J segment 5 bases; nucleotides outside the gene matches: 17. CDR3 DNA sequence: TGTGCCAGCACCCTTCGGGGTACCGGGACAGGGGGCAGGACCGGGGAGCTGTTTTTT. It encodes CASTLRGTGTGGRTGELFF.

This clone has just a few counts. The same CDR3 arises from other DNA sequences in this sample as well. The CDR3 DNA follows: TGTGCCAGCTCACCCCTTGGGACCGGGGAGCTGTTTTTT. Its protein is CASSPLGTGELFF. The V call is TRBV18, the J call TRBJ2-2; D is unclear. Germline values: CDR1 KGHSH, CDR2 LQKENI. The V gene lost 3 bases and the J gene lost 5 bases, with 7 bases spanning the gap. This CDR3 spans 13 amino acids.

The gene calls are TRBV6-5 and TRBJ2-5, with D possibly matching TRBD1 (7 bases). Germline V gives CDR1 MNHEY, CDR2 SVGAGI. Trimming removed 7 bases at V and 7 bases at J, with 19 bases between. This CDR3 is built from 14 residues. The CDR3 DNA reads TGTGCCAGCACTCTCCCCGGACAGGAGGGGACCCAGTACTTC. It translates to CASTLPGQEGTQYF.

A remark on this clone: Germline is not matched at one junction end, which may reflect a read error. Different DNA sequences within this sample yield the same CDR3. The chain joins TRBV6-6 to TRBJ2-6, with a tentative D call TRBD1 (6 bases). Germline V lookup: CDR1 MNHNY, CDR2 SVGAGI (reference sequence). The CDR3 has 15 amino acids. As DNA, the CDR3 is TGTGCCAGCGGAACACAGGGTTCTGGGGCCAATGTCCTGACTTTC. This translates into CASGTQGSGANVLTF.

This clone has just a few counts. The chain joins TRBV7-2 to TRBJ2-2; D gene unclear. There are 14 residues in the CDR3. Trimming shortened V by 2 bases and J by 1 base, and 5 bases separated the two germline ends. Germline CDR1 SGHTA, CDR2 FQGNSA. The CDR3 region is CASSLNLNTGELFF. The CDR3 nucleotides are TGTGCCAGCAGCTTAAATCTGAACACCGGGGAGCTGTTTTTT. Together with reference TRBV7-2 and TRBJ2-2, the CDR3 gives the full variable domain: GAGVSQSPSNKVTEKGKDVELRCDPISGHTALYWYRQSLGQGLEFLIYFQGNSAPDKSGLPSDRFSAERTGGSVSTLTIQRTQQEDSAVYLCASSLNLNTGELFFGEGSRLTVL.

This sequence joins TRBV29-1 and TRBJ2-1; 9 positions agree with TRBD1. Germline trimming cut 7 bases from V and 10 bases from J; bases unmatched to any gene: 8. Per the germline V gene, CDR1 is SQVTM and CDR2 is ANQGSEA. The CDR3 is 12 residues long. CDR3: CSGSRTGGEQFF. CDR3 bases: TGCAGCGGTTCCCGTACAGGGGGCGAGCAGTTCTTC.

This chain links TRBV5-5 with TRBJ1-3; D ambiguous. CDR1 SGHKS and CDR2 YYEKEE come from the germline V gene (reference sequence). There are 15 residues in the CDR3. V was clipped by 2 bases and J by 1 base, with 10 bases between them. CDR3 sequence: CASSFGVTSGNTIYF. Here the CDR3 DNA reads TGTGCCAGCAGCTTCGGGGTCACTTCTGGAAACACCATATATTTT.

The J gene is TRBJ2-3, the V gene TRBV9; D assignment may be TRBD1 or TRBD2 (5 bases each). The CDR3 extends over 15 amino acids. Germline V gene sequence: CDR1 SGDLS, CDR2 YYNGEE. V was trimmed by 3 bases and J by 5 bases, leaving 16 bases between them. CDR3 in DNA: TGTGCCAGCAGCGCCGTAGAGGGGCTGGGAGATACGCAGTATTTT. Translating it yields CASSAVEGLGDTQYF.

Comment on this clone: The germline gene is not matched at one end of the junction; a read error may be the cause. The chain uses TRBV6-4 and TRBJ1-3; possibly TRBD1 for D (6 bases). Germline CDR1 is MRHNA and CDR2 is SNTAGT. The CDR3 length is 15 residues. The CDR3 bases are TGTGCTAGCAGTGAGTGCAGGGGCAGCAGAAACACCATATATTTT. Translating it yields CASSECRGSRNTIYF.

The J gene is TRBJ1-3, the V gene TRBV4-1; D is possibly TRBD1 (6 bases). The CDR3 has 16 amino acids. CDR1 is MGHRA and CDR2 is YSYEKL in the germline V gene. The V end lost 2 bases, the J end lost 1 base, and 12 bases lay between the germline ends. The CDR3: CASSQIQGNSGNTIYF. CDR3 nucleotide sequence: TGCGCCAGCAGCCAAATACAGGGAAATTCTGGAAACACCATATATTTT.

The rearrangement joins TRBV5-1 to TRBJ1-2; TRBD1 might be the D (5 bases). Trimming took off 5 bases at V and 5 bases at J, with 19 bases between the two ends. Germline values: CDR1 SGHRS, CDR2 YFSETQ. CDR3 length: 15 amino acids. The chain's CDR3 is CASRLEVGQQYGYTF. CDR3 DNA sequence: TGCGCCAGCAGGTTAGAGGTGGGGCAGCAATATGGCTACACCTTC. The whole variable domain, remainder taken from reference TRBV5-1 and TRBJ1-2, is KAGVTQTPRYLIKTRGQQVTLSCSPISGHRSVSWYQQTPGQGLQFLFEYFSETQRNKGNFPGRFSGRQFSNSRSEMNVSTLELGDSALYLCASRLEVGQQYGYTFGSGTRLTVV.

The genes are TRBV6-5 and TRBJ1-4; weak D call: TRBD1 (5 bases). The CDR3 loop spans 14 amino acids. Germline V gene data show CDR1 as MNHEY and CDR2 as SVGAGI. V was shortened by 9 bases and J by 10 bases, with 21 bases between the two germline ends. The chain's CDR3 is CASCVGTPVGKLFF. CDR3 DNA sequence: TGTGCCAGTTGTGTGGGGACCCCTGTGGGAAAACTGTTTTTT.

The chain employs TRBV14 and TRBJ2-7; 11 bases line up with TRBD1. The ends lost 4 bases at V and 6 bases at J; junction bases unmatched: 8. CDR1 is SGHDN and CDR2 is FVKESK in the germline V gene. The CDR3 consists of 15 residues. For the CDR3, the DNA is TGTGCCAGCAGCCGGACAGGGGGCCCTGGTTCCGAGCAGTACTTC. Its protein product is CASSRTGGPGSEQYF.